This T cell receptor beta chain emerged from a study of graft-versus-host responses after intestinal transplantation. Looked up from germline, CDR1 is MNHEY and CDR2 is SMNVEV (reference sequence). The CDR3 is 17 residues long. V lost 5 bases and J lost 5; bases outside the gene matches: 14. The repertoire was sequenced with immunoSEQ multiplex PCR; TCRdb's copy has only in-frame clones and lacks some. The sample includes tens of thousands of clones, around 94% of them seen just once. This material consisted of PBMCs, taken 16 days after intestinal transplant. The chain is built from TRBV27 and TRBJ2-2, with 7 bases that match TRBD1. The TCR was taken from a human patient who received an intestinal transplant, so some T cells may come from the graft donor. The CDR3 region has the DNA TGTGCCAGCAGTGCCTCGGGACAGACTTTTTGGACCGGGGAGCTGTTTTTT. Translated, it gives CASSASGQTFWTGELFF.